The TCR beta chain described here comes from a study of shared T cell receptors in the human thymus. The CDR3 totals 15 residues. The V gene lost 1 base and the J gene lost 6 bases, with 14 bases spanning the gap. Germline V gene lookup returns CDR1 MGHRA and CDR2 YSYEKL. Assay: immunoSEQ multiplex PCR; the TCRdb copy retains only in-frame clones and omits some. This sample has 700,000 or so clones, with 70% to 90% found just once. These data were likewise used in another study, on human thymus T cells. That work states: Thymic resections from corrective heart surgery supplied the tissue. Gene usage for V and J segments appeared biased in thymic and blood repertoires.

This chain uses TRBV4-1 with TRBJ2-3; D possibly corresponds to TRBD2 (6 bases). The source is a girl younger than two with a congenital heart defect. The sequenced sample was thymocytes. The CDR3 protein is CASSQAGLGGDTQYF. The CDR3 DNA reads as TGCGCCAGCAGCCAAGCGGGTCTTGGGGGGGATACGCAGTATTTT.